This entry features one T cell receptor beta chain sequence. What antigen it recognizes has not been identified. It has no much larger one-base neighbor in the sample; base qualities were not kept. Library preparation was by the immunoSEQ multiplex PCR assay. TCRdb retrieved this table from immuneACCESS and kept in-frame rearrangements only. Not all clones are present; in checked studies, unresolved V genes account for under half, and no reason is known for the remainder. For this sample there are about 16,000 clones; approximately 90% appear just once. The top ten hold roughly 12% of the sample. This specimen belongs to a study of technical replicates of blood from four donors (dated by TCRdb to the late 2010s). In the germline V gene (reference sequence), CDR1 corresponds to MNHEY and CDR2 to SMNVEV. V is trimmed back by 1 base and J by 14 bases, and the junction contains 18 bases that no gene match accounts for. The CDR3 runs 18 residues from the cysteine to the phenylalanine. This entry keeps only the CDR3 DNA: 54 bases, framed from base 1.

The chain is assembled from TRBV27 and TRBJ2-5; TRBD2 matches 14 bases in the middle. Sequencing was carried out using PBMCs. This receptor was obtained from a human donor in good health. The CDR3 reads CASSLFTPSPGLAGENYF. In nucleotides, the sequence is TGTGCCAGCAGTTTATTCACCCCCTCCCCGGGACTAGCGGGAGAAAATTACTTC.